These T cell receptor beta chains were read from a single sample in a study of blood T cell repertoires in COVID-19. Generated by immunoSEQ multiplex PCR, the TCRdb table keeps only in-frame clones and is missing some. Among approximately 70,000 clones listed, nearly 90% were seen once. Input material: peripheral blood. These TCRs come from a woman aged 45-65 years with COVID-19, enrolled during active disease. CDR3s include the opening cysteine and the closing phenylalanine or tryptophan. A D gene is named only where the DNA matches it firmly. Part of the rows lack a size; the others show once, few, many or a class for expanded clones.

d_gene | abundance | j_gene | v_gene | CDR3aa | CDR3nt
TRBD1 | once | TRBJ1-1 | TRBV5-4 | CASSSLHRGSISGAFF | TGTGCCAGCAGCTCGCTTCACAGGGGGTCTATAAGTGGGGCTTTCTTT
NA | NA | TRBJ2-1 | TRBV18 | CASSPQPGQYNEQFF | TGTGCCAGCTCCCCACAGCCGGGACAATACAATGAGCAGTTCTTC
TRBD1 | NA | TRBJ2-3 | TRBV12-5 | CASGLGDRVGTDTQYF | TGTGCTAGTGGTTTGGGGGACAGGGTGGGCACAGATACGCAGTATTTT
NA | NA | TRBJ2-1 | TRBV6-5 | CASSLAQGQQFF | TGTGCCAGCAGCCTCGCACAGGGACAGCAGTTCTTC
NA | NA | TRBJ1-3 | TRBV18 | CASSRQVGNTIYF | TGTGCCAGCTCAAGACAGGTGGGAAACACCATATATTTT
TRBD2 | NA | TRBJ2-7 | TRBV10-3 | CAISGRTSGRLNSFNEQYF | TGTGCCATCAGTGGGAGGACTAGCGGGAGGCTAAATTCTTTCAACGAGCAGTACTTC
TRBD1 | NA | TRBJ2-5 | TRBV7-9 | CASSWGTGKETQYF | TGTGCCAGCAGCTGGGGGACAGGGAAAGAGACCCAGTACTTC
TRBD2 | NA | TRBJ2-7 | TRBV4-1 | CASSQVSGSIYEQYF | TGCGCCAGCAGCCAAGTTAGCGGGAGTATCTACGAGCAGTACTTC
TRBD1 | NA | TRBJ2-7 | TRBV5-4 | CASSRTGGLASYEQYF | TGTGCCAGCAGCCGGACAGGGGGCCTTGCGTCCTACGAGCAGTACTTC
TRBD2 | NA | TRBJ2-3 | TRBV7-2 | CASSLATSGITDTQYF | TGTGCCAGCAGCTTAGCTACTAGCGGGATTACAGATACGCAGTATTTT
NA | NA | TRBJ1-2 | TRBV6-5 | CASSTSGWSYGYTF | TGTGCCAGCAGTACTTCAGGGTGGTCCTATGGCTACACCTTC
TRBD1 | NA | TRBJ2-7 | TRBV27 | CASSLPGQGYYEQYF | TGTGCCAGCAGTCTTCCGGGACAGGGATACTACGAGCAGTACTTC
NA | NA | TRBJ2-7 | TRBV24-1 | CATSTTTHSEQYF | TGTGCCACCAGTACCACCACTCATTCCGAGCAGTACTTC
NA | NA | TRBJ2-7 | TRBV7-8 | CASSLSQIYEQYF | TGTGCCAGCAGCTTGTCCCAGATCTACGAGCAGTACTTC
NA | NA | TRBJ1-4 | TRBV27 | CASSPHPGHEKLFF | TGTGCCAGCAGTCCCCACCCGGGTCACGAAAAACTGTTTTTT
NA | NA | TRBJ1-5 | TRBV28 | CASTKFGNQPQHF | TGTGCCAGCACCAAATTCGGGAATCAGCCCCAGCATTTT
NA | NA | TRBJ2-1 | TRBV24-1 | CATSDRLTDAEQFF | TGTGCCACCAGTGACCGACTGACAGACGCTGAGCAGTTCTTC
TRBD2 | once | TRBJ2-6 | TRBV4-1 | CASSQQPGLAGSGANVLTF | TGCGCCAGCAGCCAGCAACCGGGACTAGCGGGATCTGGGGCCAACGTCCTGACTTTC
TRBD1 | NA | TRBJ2-3 | TRBV3-1/TRBV3-2 | CASSPPTGRTGKHF | TGTGCCAGCAGCCCACCCACGGGACGGACAGGGAAGCATTTT
NA | once | TRBJ2-4 | TRBV18 | CASSPPGSANIQYF | TGTGCCAGCTCACCTCCGGGATCCGCAAACATTCAGTACTTC
NA | NA | TRBJ1-2 | TRBV9 | CASSVDPREDGYTF | TGTGCCAGCAGCGTAGACCCCCGGGAGGATGGCTACACCTTC
NA | NA | TRBJ2-2 | TRBV5-5 | CASSVKRRTGWDTGELFF | TGTGCCAGCAGCGTGAAAAGAAGAACGGGGTGGGACACCGGGGAGCTGTTTTTT
TRBD2 | NA | TRBJ2-1 | TRBV7-9 | CASSLGTSGAYNEQFF | TGTGCCAGCAGCTTAGGGACTAGCGGGGCCTACAATGAGCAGTTCTTC
NA | NA | TRBJ1-4 | TRBV28 | CASQTGNNEKLFF | TGTGCCAGCCAGACGGGGAACAATGAAAAACTGTTTTTT
NA | NA | TRBJ2-7 | TRBV7-9 | CASSLAGTRNEQYF | TGTGCCAGCAGCTTAGCAGGTACTAGAAATGAGCAGTACTTC
NA | NA | TRBJ1-2 | TRBV6-4 | CASSRTPRAYGYTF | TGTGCCAGCAGCCGGACTCCTCGGGCCTATGGCTACACCTTC
TRBD1 | NA | TRBJ2-2 | TRBV28 | CASRTGGTPLGINTGELFF | TGTGCCAGCAGAACAGGGGGGACCCCCTTAGGAATAAACACCGGGGAGCTGTTTTTT
TRBD2 | NA | TRBJ2-2 | TRBV6-4 | CASSPLAGETGELFF | TGTGCCAGCAGTCCACTAGCGGGAGAGACCGGGGAGCTGTTTTTT
NA | NA | TRBJ1-5 | TRBV28 | CASSFGGVNQPQHF | TGTGCCAGCAGTTTTGGAGGGGTTAATCAGCCCCAGCATTTT
NA | NA | TRBJ1-2 | TRBV5-1 | CASSSLRQAGYGYTF | TGCGCCAGCAGCTCCCTTAGACAGGCCGGCTATGGCTACACCTTC
NA | NA | TRBJ1-6 | TRBV24-1 | CATKAGVNSPLHF | TGTGCCACCAAGGCGGGGGTTAATTCACCCCTCCACTTT
NA | NA | TRBJ2-6 | TRBV5-5 | CASSLPQVANVLTF | TGTGCCAGCAGCTTGCCGCAGGTAGCCAACGTCCTGACTTTC
NA | NA | TRBJ2-2 | TRBV3-1/TRBV3-2 | CASSQGYRPTGELFF | TGTGCCAGCAGCCAAGGATACAGACCCACCGGGGAGCTGTTTTTT
TRBD1 | NA | TRBJ1-3 | TRBV7-2 | CASSPRQGSGNTIYF | TGTGCCAGCAGCCCGAGACAGGGGTCTGGAAACACCATATATTTT
TRBD1 | NA | TRBJ2-1 | TRBV24-1 | CATSRETGARGEQFF | TGTGCCACCAGTCGTGAGACAGGGGCCAGGGGTGAGCAGTTCTTC